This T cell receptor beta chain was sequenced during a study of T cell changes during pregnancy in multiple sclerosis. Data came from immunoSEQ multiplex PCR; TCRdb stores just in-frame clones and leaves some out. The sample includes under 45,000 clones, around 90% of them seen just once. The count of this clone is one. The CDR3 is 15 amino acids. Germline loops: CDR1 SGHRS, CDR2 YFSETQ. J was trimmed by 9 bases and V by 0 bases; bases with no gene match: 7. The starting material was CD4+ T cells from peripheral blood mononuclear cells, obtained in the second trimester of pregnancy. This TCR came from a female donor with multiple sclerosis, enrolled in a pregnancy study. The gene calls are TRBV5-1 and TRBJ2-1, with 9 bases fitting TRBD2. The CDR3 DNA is TGCGCCAGCAGCTTGGGGGGACTAGCTAGTTCTGAGCAGTTCTTC. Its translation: CASSLGGLASSEQFF. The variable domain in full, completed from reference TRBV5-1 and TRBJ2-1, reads KAGVTQTPRYLIKTRGQQVTLSCSPISGHRSVSWYQQTPGQGLQFLFEYFSETQRNKGNFPGRFSGRQFSNSRSEMNVSTLELGDSALYLCASSLGGLASSEQFFGPGTRLTVL.